These 19 T cell receptor beta chains were sequenced from one sample in a study of cytomegalovirus exposure and HLA in healthy donors (dated 2017 in TCRdb). Library creation used the immunoSEQ multiplex PCR assay. The multiplex PCR relied on a mix of 60 forward primers for TCR Vbeta segments and 13 reverse primers for TCR Jbeta segments. Drawn from immuneACCESS, this table holds only the in-frame rearrangements with V and J called that TCRdb kept. Clones are partly lost; checked studies trace under half to an unresolved V gene and leave the rest unexplained. This sample is represented by more than 150,000 clones; over 70% of them were singletons. The ten largest clones take up around 3.9% of the sample. Sequenced input: PBMCs. The receptors were sampled from a man aged 45-65 years in good health and CMV-seronegative.

This clone was observed a single time. The CDR3 sequence: CASILTPDSPNTEAFF. In nucleotides, the CDR3 is TGTGCCAGCATCTTAACCCCGGACAGCCCGAACACTGAAGCTTTCTTT. The chain couples TRBV5-4 to TRBJ1-1, with a weak D call TRBD1 (6 bases). In germline, CDR1 is SGHNT, CDR2 YYREEE (reference sequence). The CDR3 has 16 amino acids. V was shortened by 6 bases and J by 1 base, with 19 bases between the two germline ends.

This chain's CDR3 is CASTRTPGGGYTF. The CDR3 coding sequence is TGTGCCAGCACCAGGACCCCTGGAGGCGGCTACACCTTC. V is TRBV7-2 and J is TRBJ1-2; D uncertain. CDR1 and CDR2 from the germline V gene are SGHTA and FQGNSA. With 7 bases removed from V and 8 bases from J, the gap between germline ends came to 17 bases. The CDR3 is 13 amino acids.

The rearrangement uses TRBV25-1 and TRBJ1-6, with 9 positions matching TRBD1. In germline, CDR1 is MGHDK, CDR2 SYGVNS. The V and J ends lost 6 bases and 10 bases, in that order; junction bases with no gene match: 10. The CDR3 sequence is 15 residues long. The DNA of the CDR3 is TGTGCCAGCAGCTGGGCGGACAGGGGAAGGTCACCCCTCCACTTT. Translation: CASSWADRGRSPLHF.

The chain has TRBV5-6 and TRBJ1-4; 10 nucleotides match TRBD1. This CDR3 comprises 16 residues. With V trimmed by 5 bases and J by 7 bases, 11 bases remained unmatched. Germline lookup yields CDR1 SGHDT and CDR2 YYEEEE. CDR3 protein: CASSSGTGAIGEKLFF. DNA of the CDR3: TGTGCCAGCAGTTCCGGGACAGGGGCAATAGGTGAAAAACTGTTTTTT.

The chain is built from TRBV7-2 and TRBJ2-7; the D is unclear. V lost 2 bases and J 3 bases, leaving 11 bases between the germline ends. Germline-derived CDR1 and CDR2 are SGHTA and FQGNSA. CDR3 length: 14 residues. The CDR3 protein is CASSLNWQDYEQYF. In nucleotides, the CDR3 is TGTGCCAGCAGCTTAAATTGGCAGGACTACGAGCAGTACTTC.

The table lists this clone with a count of one. This chain links TRBV15 with TRBJ1-4; possible D gene TRBD1, 5 bases. The CDR3 is made up of 13 amino acids. CDR1 is LNHNV, CDR2 YYDKDF, per germline (reference sequence). The V end lost 4 bases, the J end lost 8 bases, and 11 bases lay between the germline ends. CDR3 loop: CATSNRFEEKLFF. As DNA, the CDR3 is TGTGCCACCAGCAACAGGTTCGAAGAAAAACTGTTTTTT. Looking up the rest from reference TRBV15 and TRBJ1-4 gives the full variable domain: DAMVIQNPRYQVTQFGKPVTLSCSQTLNHNVMYWYQQKSSQAPKLLFHYYDKDFNNEADTPDNFQSRRPNTSFCFLDIRSPGLGDTAMYLCATSNRFEEKLFFGSGTQLSVL.

The chain joins TRBV27 to TRBJ2-5; tentative D call: TRBD1 (5 bases). The DNA end favors TRBJ2-7, so the J call may be wrong. The CDR3 extends over 17 amino acids. CDR1 and CDR2 from the germline V gene are MNHEY and SMNVEV (reference sequence). The CDR3 sequence: CASRPLTVPEPSYEQYF. The DNA for the CDR3 is TGTGCCAGCAGACCCTTGACAGTCCCTGAACCCTCCTACGAGCAGTACTTC.

The chain recombines TRBV30 with TRBJ1-5, with D unclear. CDR1 and CDR2 from the germline V gene are GTSNPN and SVGIG (reference sequence). The V end was cut by 3 bases, the J end by 0 bases, with 15 bases between. This CDR3 is built from 16 residues. The CDR3 sequence: CAWSPDEGYSNQPQHF. Written as DNA, the CDR3 is TGTGCCTGGAGCCCCGACGAGGGTTATAGCAATCAGCCCCAGCATTTT.

Concerning this clone itself: One end of the junction does not line up with germline, which may come from a read error. The rearrangement joins TRBV7-9 to TRBJ1-6, with D hard to call. Looked up from germline, CDR1 is SEHNR and CDR2 is FQNEAQ (reference sequence). This CDR3 has 12 amino acids. The CDR3 sequence: CSSTNSRSPLHF. The CDR3 DNA follows: TGTTCCAGCACCAATTCCCGGTCACCCCTCCACTTT.

This sequence joins TRBV10-3 and TRBJ1-4; 8 nucleotides agree with TRBD1. Per the germline V gene, CDR1 is ENHRY and CDR2 is SYGVKD. The CDR3 spans 15 residues. The trim removed 2 bases at V and 8 bases at J, leaving 7 bases unmatched. This CDR3 is CAISEPQGGDEKLFF. DNA for the CDR3: TGTGCCATCAGTGAGCCACAGGGGGGAGACGAAAAACTGTTTTTT.

The chain links TRBV6-5 to TRBJ2-4; possibly TRBD1 for D (5 bases). CDR3 size: 13 residues. With 7 bases removed from V and 3 bases from J, the gap between germline ends came to 10 bases. Germline V gene sequence: CDR1 MNHEY, CDR2 SVGAGI. The CDR3 reads CASIPTVKNIQYF. In DNA form, the CDR3 reads TGTGCCAGCATTCCGACAGTCAAAAACATTCAGTACTTC.

The chain uses TRBV11-2 and TRBJ2-1, with D maybe TRBD1 (6 bases). This CDR3 spans 14 amino acids. Trimming took 1 base from V and 9 from J, leaving 13 bases between them. Per the germline V gene, CDR1 is SGHAT and CDR2 is FQNNGV. The CDR3 is CASSLGQDRSEQFF. The CDR3 DNA is TGTGCCAGCAGCTTAGGACAGGACCGAAGTGAGCAGTTCTTC.

The chain is built from TRBV27 and TRBJ1-1; 7 nucleotides agree with TRBD1. V dropped 3 bases and J dropped 5; count of bases not matched to a gene: 3. The CDR3 runs to 13 residues. From germline, CDR1 is MNHEY and CDR2 SMNVEV (reference sequence). The CDR3 sequence: CASSLTGTTEAFF. The CDR3 DNA follows: TGTGCCAGCAGTTTGACAGGGACGACTGAAGCTTTCTTT.

This sequence joins TRBV5-1 and TRBJ2-5; D is ambiguous. Trimming shortened V by 0 bases and J by 4 bases, and 19 bases separated the two germline ends. Germline values: CDR1 SGHRS, CDR2 YFSETQ. The CDR3 has 17 amino acids. Here the CDR3 DNA reads TGCGCCAGCAGCTTGGGAAGTCGAGCCAACCCGGGAGAGACCCAGTACTTC. Residues: CASSLGSRANPGETQYF.

The gene calls are TRBV9 and TRBJ1-4; tentatively, D is TRBD1 (5 bases). Per germline, CDR1 SGDLS and CDR2 YYNGEE. The CDR3 consists of 14 residues. The V gene lost 7 bases and the J gene lost 0 bases, with 10 bases spanning the gap. The CDR3 spells CASAKTATNEKLFF. CDR3 DNA: TGTGCCAGCGCTAAGACAGCAACTAATGAAAAACTGTTTTTT.

The chain uses TRBV2 and TRBJ2-2, with a weak D call TRBD2 (6 bases). The CDR3 sequence is 12 residues long. The V end was cut by 6 bases, the J end by 4 bases, with 6 bases between. The V gene's germline CDR1 is SNHLY and CDR2 FYNNEI. The DNA for the CDR3 is TGTGCCAGCAGGGAGGGCACCGGGGAGCTGTTTTTT. It translates to CASREGTGELFF.

The J gene is TRBJ1-1, the V gene TRBV12-5; tentatively, D is TRBD1 (6 bases). The CDR3 is made up of 16 amino acids. V lost 0 bases to trimming and J lost 4 bases, with 15 bases between them. Looked up from germline, CDR1 is LGHNT and CDR2 is FRNRAP. CDR3 protein: CASGLVLTGWATEAFF. DNA for the CDR3: TGTGCTAGTGGTTTGGTACTTACAGGGTGGGCCACTGAAGCTTTCTTT. Looking up the rest from reference TRBV12-5 and TRBJ1-1 gives the full variable domain: DARVTQTPRHKVTEMGQEVTMRCQPILGHNTVFWYRQTMMQGLELLAYFRNRAPLDDSGMPKDRFSAEMPDATLATLKIQPSEPRDSAVYFCASGLVLTGWATEAFFGQGTRLTVV.

The chain has TRBV19 and TRBJ1-2; possible D gene TRBD1, 6 bases. Germline V gene sequence: CDR1 LNHDA, CDR2 SQIVND (reference sequence). V lost 7 bases, J lost 3 bases, and 12 bases lay in between. The CDR3 totals 13 residues. The CDR3 sequence: CASNSQGYYGYTF. CDR3 sequence (DNA): TGTGCCAGTAACTCGCAGGGGTACTATGGCTACACCTTC.

The chain couples TRBV12-5 to TRBJ2-1; no clear D. CDR3 length equals 11 residues. Per the germline V gene, CDR1 is LGHNT and CDR2 is FRNRAP. Deletions cut 4 bases from V and 6 bases from J, with 4 bases between. CDR3: CASGSGNEQFF. As DNA, the CDR3 is TGTGCTAGTGGTTCCGGCAATGAGCAGTTCTTC.